Listed below are T cell receptor beta chains from one sample, sequenced in a study of T-cell reconstitution after alpha-beta-depleted transplantation in children. Each CDR3 protein is one row after TCRdb ran MiXCR on the PCR reads. The sample lists around 370,000 distinct CDR3 sequences, around a tenth occurring once. Sample: PBMCs from the stem cell graft donor, taken from the stem cell graft. The receptors were gathered from a human donor who donated a stem cell graft to a child with acute lymphoblastic leukemia. Each CDR3 is given with its conserved first and last residue. D genes are given only for firm matches. Where a row states a size, it is once, few, many or the class of an expanded clone; other rows omit it.

length: 14; V: TRBV10-3; D: NA; size: few; J: TRBJ2-1; CDR3: CAISESIRDNEQFF
length: 16; V: TRBV10-3; D: NA; size: NA; J: TRBJ1-3; CDR3: CAISERASSSGNTIYF
length: 14; V: TRBV6-5; D: TRBD1; size: few; J: TRBJ2-7; CDR3: CASSRDRGNYEQYF
length: 17; V: TRBV6-5; D: TRBD1; size: NA; J: TRBJ2-1; CDR3: CASSPPQYRGSHNEQFF
length: 15; V: TRBV7-2; D: TRBD1; size: NA; J: TRBJ1-2; CDR3: CASSLGPGQTDGYTF
length: 13; V: TRBV9; D: NA; size: once; J: TRBJ2-1; CDR3: CASSAPGAGQQFF
length: 13; V: TRBV27; D: NA; size: few; J: TRBJ2-1; CDR3: CASKPGIGDEQFF
length: 14; V: TRBV5-6; D: NA; size: NA; J: TRBJ2-3; CDR3: CASSYPSSPDTQYF
length: 18; V: TRBV11-1; D: TRBD1; size: few; J: TRBJ2-7; CDR3: CASSFPTYRDRGRYEQYF
length: 16; V: TRBV9; D: TRBD2; size: many; J: TRBJ2-5; CDR3: CASSVRASGSGGTQYF
length: 14; V: TRBV5-1; D: TRBD1; size: many; J: TRBJ1-1; CDR3: CASSPRGDNTEAFF
length: 13; V: TRBV7-3; D: NA; size: few; J: TRBJ2-2; CDR3: CASSSGLRGELFF
length: 15; V: TRBV4-3; D: NA; size: few; J: TRBJ2-7; CDR3: CASSQQNGAGYEQYF
length: 14; V: TRBV24-1; D: NA; size: few; J: TRBJ2-3; CDR3: CATAVGGRTDTQYF
length: 13; V: TRBV10-3; D: NA; size: NA; J: TRBJ1-5; CDR3: CAISGTRSQPQHF
length: 18; V: TRBV10-3; D: NA; size: few; J: TRBJ2-4; CDR3: CAISESVTGFEGKNIQYF
length: 10; V: TRBV12-3/TRBV12-4; D: NA; size: many; J: TRBJ2-1; CDR3: CASSFKEQFF
length: 14; V: TRBV7-9; D: TRBD1; size: NA; J: TRBJ1-1; CDR3: CASSSGDRPPEAFF
length: 13; V: TRBV7-8; D: NA; size: many; J: TRBJ2-3; CDR3: CASSLDRENTQYF
length: 16; V: TRBV4-1; D: NA; size: few; J: TRBJ2-7; CDR3: CASSQAPAPGPYEQYF
length: 14; V: TRBV5-1; D: NA; size: many; J: TRBJ2-5; CDR3: CASSLVGFQETQYF
length: 15; V: TRBV29-1; D: NA; size: many; J: TRBJ1-5; CDR3: CSVKIYGDSNQPQHF
length: 12; V: TRBV27; D: NA; size: few; J: TRBJ2-7; CDR3: CASSTNRRRLDF
length: 22; V: TRBV4-1; D: TRBD1; size: few; J: TRBJ2-5; CDR3: CASSQDLAYSGTGYFPQETQYF
length: 15; V: TRBV20-1; D: NA; size: NA; J: TRBJ2-7; CDR3: CSANQPRGSSYEQYF
length: 15; V: TRBV6-2/TRBV6-3; D: TRBD1; size: many; J: TRBJ1-6; CDR3: CASSPAGTANSPLHF
length: 12; V: TRBV4-3; D: NA; size: NA; J: TRBJ2-2; CDR3: CASSHYTGELFF
length: 15; V: TRBV6-5; D: TRBD2; size: few; J: TRBJ2-7; CDR3: CASSLTSGGAYEQYF
length: 15; V: TRBV5-1; D: NA; size: few; J: TRBJ2-3; CDR3: CASSLGGRTTDTQYF
length: 15; V: TRBV5-1; D: NA; size: few; J: TRBJ2-3; CDR3: CASSLVRGRTDTQYF
length: 14; V: TRBV6-1; D: NA; size: few; J: TRBJ2-1; CDR3: CASSLTAPMNRQFF
length: 12; V: TRBV28; D: NA; size: NA; J: TRBJ1-2; CDR3: CASTGPSRGYTF
length: 14; V: TRBV19; D: NA; size: few; J: TRBJ1-5; CDR3: CASSIVQGHQPQHF
length: 15; V: TRBV5-6; D: NA; size: many; J: TRBJ2-5; CDR3: CASSSARALQETQYF
length: 12; V: TRBV5-1; D: NA; size: NA; J: TRBJ2-5; CDR3: CASSEDQETQYF
length: 15; V: TRBV5-6; D: TRBD1; size: many; J: TRBJ2-2; CDR3: CASSLSGGGTGELFF
length: 15; V: TRBV2; D: NA; size: NA; J: TRBJ2-3; CDR3: CASSEGGTGADTQYF
length: 15; V: TRBV29-1; D: NA; size: few; J: TRBJ2-2; CDR3: CSVPITGTNTGELFF
length: 10; V: TRBV29-1; D: NA; size: NA; J: TRBJ2-7; CDR3: CSVGGYEQYF
length: 17; V: TRBV12-3/TRBV12-4; D: TRBD1; size: NA; J: TRBJ1-5; CDR3: CASSFARVVTGGPPQHF
length: 15; V: TRBV5-1; D: TRBD2; size: NA; J: TRBJ2-5; CDR3: CASSSSSGVGETQYF
length: 16; V: TRBV6-5; D: TRBD2; size: NA; J: TRBJ2-1; CDR3: CASRSSGLAGLNEQFF
length: 15; V: TRBV24-1; D: TRBD1; size: NA; J: TRBJ2-3; CDR3: CATSDRSGTGDTQYF
length: 12; V: TRBV29-1; D: NA; size: many; J: TRBJ2-7; CDR3: CSVDGGGGEQYF
length: 15; V: TRBV7-3; D: NA; size: NA; J: TRBJ2-7; CDR3: CASSSGPGAVYEQYF
length: 13; V: TRBV6-1; D: NA; size: NA; J: TRBJ1-5; CDR3: CASSDLSNQPQHF
length: 13; V: TRBV6-2/TRBV6-3; D: NA; size: many; J: TRBJ2-7; CDR3: CASNRSPLPEQYF
length: 14; V: TRBV6-5; D: NA; size: few; J: TRBJ2-2; CDR3: CASSYRGPDGELFF